The 10 T cell receptor beta chains below all came from one sample that was sequenced in a study of cytotoxic CD8 clonotypes in ibrutinib-treated CLL. The assay was immunoSEQ multiplex PCR, and TCRdb's table has in-frame clones only and misses some. Of around 150,000 clones listed, around nine tenths were seen once; the top ten hold 3%. The sample consisted of PBMCs, taken at disease progression, from a patient treated with ibrutinib. These receptors all come from a human donor with chronic lymphocytic leukemia.

The sample holds one count of this clone. The V and J genes are TRBV7-9 and TRBJ2-2; 8 bases map to TRBD2. This CDR3 is 16 amino acids long. J lost 5 bases, V lost 4 bases, and 9 bases had no gene match. CDR1 and CDR2 (germline): SEHNR, FQNEAQ (reference sequence). The CDR3 here is CASSWGLVRHTGELFF. For the CDR3, the DNA is TGTGCCAGCAGCTGGGGACTAGTGAGGCATACCGGGGAGCTGTTTTTT. Using reference TRBV7-9 and TRBJ2-2 for the parts outside the CDR3, the full variable domain is DTGVSQNPRHKITKRGQNVTFRCDPISEHNRLYWYRQTLGQGPEFLTYFQNEAQLEKSRLLSDRFSAERPKGSFSTLEIQRTEQGDSAMYLCASSWGLVRHTGELFFGEGSRLTVL.

The rearrangement joins TRBV5-8 to TRBJ1-5; 7 nucleotides line up with TRBD1. The V segment lost 2 bases and the J segment 5 bases; nucleotides outside the gene matches: 13. Germline V gene lookup returns CDR1 SGHTS and CDR2 YDEGEE. The length of the CDR3 is 17 residues. The CDR3 here is CASSFLGQDLNYQPQHF. The CDR3 region has the DNA TGTGCCAGCAGCTTTTTAGGACAGGACCTTAACTATCAGCCCCAGCATTTT.

This chain links TRBV4-1 with TRBJ2-1; TRBD1 might be the D (6 bases). V gave up 0 bases and J gave up 6 bases, with 12 bases separating them. Germline V gives CDR1 MGHRA, CDR2 YSYEKL. This CDR3 is built from 15 residues. CDR3 nucleotides: TGCGCCAGCAGCCAAGAGTTGGGGGCGCGCAATGAGCAGTTCTTC. The encoded protein is CASSQELGARNEQFF.

The rearrangement joins TRBV4-3 to TRBJ2-2, with D possibly matching TRBD2 (7 bases). The germline gives CDR1 LGHNA, CDR2 YSLEER. The CDR3 has 16 amino acids. Trimming removed 0 bases at V and 4 bases at J, with 12 bases between. The CDR3 coding sequence is TGCGCCAGCAGCCAAGATAGGGGGGGTTTCACCGGGGAGCTGTTTTTT. Translation gives CASSQDRGGFTGELFF.

The chain employs TRBV7-9 and TRBJ2-2; D might be TRBD1 (6 bases). The CDR3 spans 14 residues. CDR1 SEHNR and CDR2 FQNEAQ come from the germline V gene (reference sequence). Trimming cost V 6 bases and J 1 base, with 9 bases left between them. The CDR3 loop is CASRDSQNTGELFF. As DNA, the CDR3 is TGTGCCAGCAGGGACAGTCAGAACACCGGGGAGCTGTTTTTT.

The rearrangement joins TRBV29-1 to TRBJ1-1; a possible D gene is TRBD1 (6 bases). Trimming took off 8 bases at V and 2 bases at J, with 18 bases between the two ends. Germline values: CDR1 SQVTM, CDR2 ANQGSEA. The CDR3 has 14 residues. The CDR3 region has the DNA TGCAGCCTTAGGGGACCGGGGGCCAACACTGAAGCTTTCTTT. Residues: CSLRGPGANTEAFF.

The chain is built from TRBV9 and TRBJ2-5, with D unclear. Germline CDR1 and CDR2: SGDLS and YYNGEE. The CDR3 length is 13 residues. V lost 4 bases, J lost 2 bases, and 9 bases lay in between. The CDR3 DNA reads as TGTGCCAGCAGCCGAGCGTCTCAAGAGACCCAGTACTTC. This codes for CASSRASQETQYF.

V usage is TRBV18 and J usage is TRBJ2-7; weak D call: TRBD2 (7 bases). The CDR3 is 15 residues long. V was cut by 3 bases and J by 0 bases, with 12 bases left in between. Germline-derived CDR1 and CDR2 are KGHSH and LQKENI. In nucleotides, the CDR3 is TGTGCCAGCTCACCTCAGCGGGACATCTCCTACGAGCAGTACTTC. Protein: CASSPQRDISYEQYF. The variable domain in full, with the rest retrieved from reference TRBV18 and TRBJ2-7, is NAGVMQNPRHLVRRRGQEARLRCSPMKGHSHVYWYRQLPEEGLKFMVYLQKENIIDESGMPKERFSAEFPKEGPSILRIQQVVRGDSAAYFCASSPQRDISYEQYFGPGTRLTVT.

The rearrangement joins TRBV19 to TRBJ1-1; 7 nucleotides line up with TRBD1. The ends lost 3 bases at V and 5 bases at J; junction bases unmatched: 12. Germline CDR1 is LNHDA and CDR2 is SQIVND (reference sequence). The CDR3 covers 16 residues. The CDR3 region is CASSIRGQALRTEAFF. In nucleotides, the CDR3 is TGTGCCAGTAGTATTCGCGGACAGGCCCTAAGGACTGAAGCTTTCTTT.

The J gene is TRBJ2-2, the V gene TRBV29-1; D might be TRBD1 (6 bases). V was trimmed by 6 bases and J by 6 bases, leaving 8 bases between them. The CDR3 runs 11 residues. Germline CDR1 reads SQVTM; CDR2 reads ANQGSEA. CDR3: CSVSGAGELFF. DNA of the CDR3: TGCAGCGTCTCAGGGGCCGGGGAGCTGTTTTTT.